A selection of T cell receptor beta chains follows, all from one sample in a study of T cell responses to AZD1222 COVID-19 vaccine. Assay used: immunoSEQ multiplex PCR; TCRdb lists only in-frame clones, some missing. The sample shows some 120,000 clones, around 88% of them seen only once. The sample in question was peripheral blood, obtained on day 0 of AZD1222 vaccination. Source of these receptors: an adult in good health. CDR3s leave out the opening cysteine and the closing phenylalanine or tryptophan. Fields, in order: V gene, J gene, CDR3 protein.

>TRBV5-1|TRBJ2-6
ASSKQTSSGANVLT
>TRBV14|TRBJ1-1
ASSPIRGQVPEAF
>TRBV5-1|TRBJ2-2
ASSWGQGTGELF
>TRBV4-3|TRBJ2-7
ASSHQRGLYEQY
>TRBV19|TRBJ2-7
ASSGLAGVNEQY
>TRBV4-3|TRBJ2-6
ASSQDLGQSSGANVLT
>TRBV21-1|TRBJ1-5
ASSKGARVRCHQPQH
>TRBV20-1|TRBJ1-2
SAIRVSGYT
>TRBV5-4|TRBJ1-3
ASKGAGLGGNTIY
>TRBV18|TRBJ1-6
ASSSEVLSSPLH
>TRBV25-1|TRBJ1-3
ASSAPQASGNTIY
>TRBV29-1|TRBJ2-1
SEMGGSSYNEQF
>TRBV6-1|TRBJ1-2
ASTPGRSLNYGYT
>TRBV30|TRBJ2-5
AWSRQGARETQY
>TRBV18|TRBJ2-7
ASSLGLADSYEQY
>TRBV3-1/TRBV3-2|TRBJ2-7
ASSKWGQGPYEQY
>TRBV19|TRBJ1-2
ASSIDIQGPDGYT
>TRBV18|TRBJ2-2
ASSPEDDGSGELF
>TRBV9|TRBJ2-5
ASSVEQGGGTQY
>TRBV18|TRBJ1-5
ASSPGGVGNQPQH
>TRBV4-3|TRBJ2-2
ASSQVGGTGELF
>TRBV7-2|TRBJ1-1
ASSLNRGNTEAF
>TRBV7-2|TRBJ2-1
ASSLVGDGEQF
>TRBV5-1|TRBJ2-2
ASSLEDPTGELF
>TRBV19|TRBJ1-4
ASSIQGREKLF
>TRBV6-5|TRBJ2-3
ASSRTGGRDTQY
>TRBV19|TRBJ2-1
ASSISYPGTGYNEQF
>TRBV6-5|TRBJ1-4
ASRASGEKLF
>TRBV7-9|TRBJ1-2
ASSLSRVNYGYT
>TRBV6-2/TRBV6-3|TRBJ1-5
ASSYRGPQH
>TRBV19|TRBJ2-1
ASSIQGSNEQF
>TRBV29-1|TRBJ2-5
SSAPGAEETQY
>TRBV7-9|TRBJ2-7
AIERSSYEQY
>TRBV7-9|TRBJ1-2
ASNSRASNYGYT
>TRBV4-2|TRBJ1-3
ASSQEYRTAFFSGNTIY
>TRBV28|TRBJ2-5
ASSLWGGRETQY
>TRBV28|TRBJ2-5
ASSTRDRGIYQETQY
>TRBV5-1|TRBJ2-2
ASSLSTDSASTGELF
>TRBV7-9|TRBJ1-1
ASTLLWIEAF
>TRBV11-3|TRBJ2-5
ASSLWGGETQY
>TRBV29-1|TRBJ2-5
SSRMAIQETQY